What follows is one T cell receptor beta chain and its context. Use of 60 Vbeta and 13 Jbeta primers characterized the PCR. Clones were read by immunoSEQ multiplex PCR, and TCRdb kept only the in-frame ones, dropping some. The sample has over 95,000 clones, 77% seen once. The germline V gene has CDR1 LGHNA and CDR2 YSLEER. V was pared by 4 bases and J by 3 bases, with 12 bases between. This CDR3 region has 14 residues. This specimen comes from a study of cytomegalovirus exposure and HLA in healthy donors. The sequenced sample consisted of PBMCs. The V gene is TRBV4-3, the J gene TRBJ1-1; D is ambiguous. This sequence was found in a female donor in good health and CMV-seronegative. CDR3 in DNA: TGCGCCAGCAGCCGAAACAGACCCTACACTGAAGCTTTCTTT. It yields the protein CASSRNRPYTEAFF.